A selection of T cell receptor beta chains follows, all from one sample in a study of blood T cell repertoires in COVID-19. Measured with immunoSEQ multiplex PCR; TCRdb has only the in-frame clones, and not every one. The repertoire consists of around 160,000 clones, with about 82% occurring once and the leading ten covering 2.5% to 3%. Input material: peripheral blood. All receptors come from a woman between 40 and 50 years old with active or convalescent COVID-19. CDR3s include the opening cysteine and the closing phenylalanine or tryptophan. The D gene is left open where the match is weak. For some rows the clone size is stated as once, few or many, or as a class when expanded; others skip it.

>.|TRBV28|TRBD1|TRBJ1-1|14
TGTGCCAGCAGATTGACAGGGGGTGTCCCTGAAGCTTTCTTT
CASRLTGGVPEAFF
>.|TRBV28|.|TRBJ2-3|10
TGTGCCAGCAGTTCCAATACGCAGTATTTT
CASSSNTQYF
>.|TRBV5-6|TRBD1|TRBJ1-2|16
TGTGCCAGCAGCCTGACCCCAGGGGGCGGAGGCTATGGCTACACCTTC
CASSLTPGGGGYGYTF
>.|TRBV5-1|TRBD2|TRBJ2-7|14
TGCGCCAGCAGCCCCTGGGGGGGTGACTACGAGCAGTACTTC
CASSPWGGDYEQYF
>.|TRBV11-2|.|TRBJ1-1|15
TGTGCCAGCAGCCCACAGGGTACGGCGAACACTGAAGCTTTCTTT
CASSPQGTANTEAFF
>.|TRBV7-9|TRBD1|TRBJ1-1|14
TGTGCCAGCAGCTCCACCCGGGACAGAGATGAAGCTTTCTTT
CASSSTRDRDEAFF
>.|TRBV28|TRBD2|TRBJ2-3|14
TGTGCCAGCAAAACGGGGGGGCCAACAGATACGCAGTATTTT
CASKTGGPTDTQYF
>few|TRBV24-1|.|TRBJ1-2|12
TGTGCCACCAGGGACAGTAACTATGGCTACACCTTC
CATRDSNYGYTF
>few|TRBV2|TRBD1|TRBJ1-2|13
TGTGCCAGCACCTTGGGACAGGGGCTTGGCTACACCTTC
CASTLGQGLGYTF
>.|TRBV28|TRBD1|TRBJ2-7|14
TGTGCCAGCAGCCGGACAGGCCTCTCCTACGAGCAGTACTTC
CASSRTGLSYEQYF
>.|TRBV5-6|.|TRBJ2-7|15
TGTGCCAGCAGCTTCAATTACGCGCCCCGGGGCGAGCAGTACTTC
CASSFNYAPRGEQYF
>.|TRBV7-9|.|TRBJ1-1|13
TGTGCCAGCAGCTTATTGACGGAGGCTGAAGCTTTCTTT
CASSLLTEAEAFF
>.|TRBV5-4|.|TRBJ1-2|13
TGTGCCAGCAGCATGGACGGTAGCTATGGCTACACCTTC
CASSMDGSYGYTF
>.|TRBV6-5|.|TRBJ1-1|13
TGTGCCAGCAGTTTTGGCATGAACACTGAAGCTTTCTTT
CASSFGMNTEAFF
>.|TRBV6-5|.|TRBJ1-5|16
TGTGCCAGCAGTTACAAGGGCCCGGGGGAGAATCAGCCCCAGCATTTT
CASSYKGPGENQPQHF
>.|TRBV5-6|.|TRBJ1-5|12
TGTGCCAGCAGCTACAGGAATCAGCCCCAGCATTTT
CASSYRNQPQHF
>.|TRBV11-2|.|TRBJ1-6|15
TGTGCCAGCAGCTTAGACCCCCAGCGGAATTCACCCCTCCACTTT
CASSLDPQRNSPLHF
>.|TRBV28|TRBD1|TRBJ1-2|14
TGTGCCAGCAGTTCCCCGGGACAGACCTATGGCTACACCTTC
CASSSPGQTYGYTF
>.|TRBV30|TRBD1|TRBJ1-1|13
TGTGCCTGGAGTGAACAGGGGGCCCCTAGGGCTTTCTTT
CAWSEQGAPRAFF
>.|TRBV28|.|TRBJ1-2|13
TGTGCCAGCTCATTTTCAGAGGGCTATGGCTACACCTTC
CASSFSEGYGYTF
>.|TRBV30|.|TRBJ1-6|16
TGCGCCAAAACACTAGGGGGGGGGTTGGCGAATTCACCCCTCCACTTT
CAKTLGGGLANSPLHF
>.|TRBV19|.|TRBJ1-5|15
TGTGCCAGTGGGAGGGGGGCATTGGGGTATCAGCCCCAGCATTTT
CASGRGALGYQPQHF
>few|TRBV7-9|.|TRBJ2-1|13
TGTGCCAGCAGCTCCTACGGGTCCAATGAGCAGTTCTTC
CASSSYGSNEQFF
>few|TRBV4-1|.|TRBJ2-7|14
TGCGCCAGCAGCCGCGAACTCGAGCCGTACGAGCAGTACTTC
CASSRELEPYEQYF
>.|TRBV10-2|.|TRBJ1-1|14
TGCGCCAGCAGTGTGCAGGGGCCCCACACTGAAGCTTTCTTT
CASSVQGPHTEAFF
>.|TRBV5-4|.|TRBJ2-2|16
TGTGCCAGCAGTCCGCGGACACAGGATAACACCGGGGAGCTGTTTTTT
CASSPRTQDNTGELFF
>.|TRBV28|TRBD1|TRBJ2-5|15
TGTGCCAGCAGTTTGAACAGGGGACGGCAAGAGACCCAGTACTTC
CASSLNRGRQETQYF
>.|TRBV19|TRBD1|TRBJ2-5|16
TGTGCCAGTAGTATAGGCGGCTCTGGGACAGGCGGGACCCAGTACTTC
CASSIGGSGTGGTQYF
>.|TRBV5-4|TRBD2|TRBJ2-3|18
TGTGCCAGCAGCTCGGGACTAGCGGGGGGGCCTAGCACAGATACGCAGTATTTT
CASSSGLAGGPSTDTQYF
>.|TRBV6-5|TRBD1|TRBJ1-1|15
TGTGCCAGCAGTTGGTTCCAGGGGGCGAACACTGAAGCTTTCTTT
CASSWFQGANTEAFF
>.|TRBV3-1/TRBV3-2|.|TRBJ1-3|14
TGTGCCAGCAGCCTACAGGGATCTGGAAACACCATATATTTT
CASSLQGSGNTIYF
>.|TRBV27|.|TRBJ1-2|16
TGTGCCAGCAGTTTAGGGGGGGGGCATGCTAACTATGGCTACACCTTC
CASSLGGGHANYGYTF
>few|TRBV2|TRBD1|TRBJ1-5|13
TGTGCCAGCATCCCGGACAGGGGCCAGCCCCAGCATTTT
CASIPDRGQPQHF
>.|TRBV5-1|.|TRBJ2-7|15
TGCGCCAGCAGCTTGGCCCCCGGGAAGAATTACGAGCAGTACTTC
CASSLAPGKNYEQYF
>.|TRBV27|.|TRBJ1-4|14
TGTGCCAGCAGTTTCCTGGGGGGGGGAGAAAAACTGTTTTTT
CASSFLGGGEKLFF
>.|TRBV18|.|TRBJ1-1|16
TGTGCCAGCTCACCCCCCGGTTCTTTAAGGAACACTGAAGCTTTCTTT
CASSPPGSLRNTEAFF
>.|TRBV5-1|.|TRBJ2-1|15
TGCGCCAGCAGCTTGGACACGTCCTCCTACAATGAGCAGTTCTTC
CASSLDTSSYNEQFF
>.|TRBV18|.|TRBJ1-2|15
TGTGCCAGCTCACCCCTGGACAGCCAGAACTATGGCTACACCTTC
CASSPLDSQNYGYTF
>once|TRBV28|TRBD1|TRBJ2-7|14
TGTGCCAGCAGTCGTCGACAGGGGCTGTACGAGCAGTACTTC
CASSRRQGLYEQYF
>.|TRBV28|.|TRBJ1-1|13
TGTGCCAGCACCTGGGGCCTCGACACTGAAGCTTTCTTT
CASTWGLDTEAFF
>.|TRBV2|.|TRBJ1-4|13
TGTGCCAGCAGCTGGACAGAAGGGGAAAAACTGTTTTTT
CASSWTEGEKLFF
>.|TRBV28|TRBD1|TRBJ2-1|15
TGTGCCACCGCATTCGGGACAGGGACCTACAATGAGCAGTTCTTC
CATAFGTGTYNEQFF
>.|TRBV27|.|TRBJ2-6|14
TGTGCCAGCAGCCCAGGGTCTGGGGCCAACGTCCTGACTTTC
CASSPGSGANVLTF
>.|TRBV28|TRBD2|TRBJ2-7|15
TGTGCCAGCAGTTTGGGGACTAGCGGGAGTTCCGAGCAGTACTTC
CASSLGTSGSSEQYF
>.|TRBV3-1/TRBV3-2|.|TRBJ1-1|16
TGTGCCAGCAGCCAAGATGGGGGGGACTGGGGCACTGAAGCTTTCTTT
CASSQDGGDWGTEAFF
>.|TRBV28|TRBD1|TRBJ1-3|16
TGTGCCAGCATCAAATGGGGCAGGGGGCTAGGAAACACCATATATTTT
CASIKWGRGLGNTIYF
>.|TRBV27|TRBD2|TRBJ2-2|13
TGTGCCAGCAGCGGACTAGTAGCGGGGGAGCTGTTTTTT
CASSGLVAGELFF
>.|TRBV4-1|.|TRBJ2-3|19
TGCGCCAGCAGCCAAGATTGGGGCAGACTGAATCCTAGCACAGATACGCAGTATTTT
CASSQDWGRLNPSTDTQYF
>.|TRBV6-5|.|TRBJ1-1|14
TGTGCCAGCAGAGACCGGGGGGCGAACACTGAAGCTTTCTTT
CASRDRGANTEAFF
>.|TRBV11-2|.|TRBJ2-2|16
TGTGCCAGCAGCTTAGTGTATGGTTCTACCACCGGGGAGCTGTTTTTT
CASSLVYGSTTGELFF
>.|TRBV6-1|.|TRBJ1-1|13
TGTGCCAGCAGTGACGTTCGGAACACTGAAGCTTTCTTT
CASSDVRNTEAFF
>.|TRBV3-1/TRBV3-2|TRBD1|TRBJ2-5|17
TGTGCCAGCAGCCAGGCCCCGGGACAGGGGTTGGAAGAGACCCAGTACTTC
CASSQAPGQGLEETQYF
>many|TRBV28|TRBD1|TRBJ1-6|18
TGTGCCAGCAGTTTCCAGAAAGACAGGGACTCCTATAATTCACCCCTCCACTTT
CASSFQKDRDSYNSPLHF
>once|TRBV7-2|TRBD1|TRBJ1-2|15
TGTGCCAGCAGCTTGAATTTGGACAGGGCGCAGGGCTACACCTTC
CASSLNLDRAQGYTF